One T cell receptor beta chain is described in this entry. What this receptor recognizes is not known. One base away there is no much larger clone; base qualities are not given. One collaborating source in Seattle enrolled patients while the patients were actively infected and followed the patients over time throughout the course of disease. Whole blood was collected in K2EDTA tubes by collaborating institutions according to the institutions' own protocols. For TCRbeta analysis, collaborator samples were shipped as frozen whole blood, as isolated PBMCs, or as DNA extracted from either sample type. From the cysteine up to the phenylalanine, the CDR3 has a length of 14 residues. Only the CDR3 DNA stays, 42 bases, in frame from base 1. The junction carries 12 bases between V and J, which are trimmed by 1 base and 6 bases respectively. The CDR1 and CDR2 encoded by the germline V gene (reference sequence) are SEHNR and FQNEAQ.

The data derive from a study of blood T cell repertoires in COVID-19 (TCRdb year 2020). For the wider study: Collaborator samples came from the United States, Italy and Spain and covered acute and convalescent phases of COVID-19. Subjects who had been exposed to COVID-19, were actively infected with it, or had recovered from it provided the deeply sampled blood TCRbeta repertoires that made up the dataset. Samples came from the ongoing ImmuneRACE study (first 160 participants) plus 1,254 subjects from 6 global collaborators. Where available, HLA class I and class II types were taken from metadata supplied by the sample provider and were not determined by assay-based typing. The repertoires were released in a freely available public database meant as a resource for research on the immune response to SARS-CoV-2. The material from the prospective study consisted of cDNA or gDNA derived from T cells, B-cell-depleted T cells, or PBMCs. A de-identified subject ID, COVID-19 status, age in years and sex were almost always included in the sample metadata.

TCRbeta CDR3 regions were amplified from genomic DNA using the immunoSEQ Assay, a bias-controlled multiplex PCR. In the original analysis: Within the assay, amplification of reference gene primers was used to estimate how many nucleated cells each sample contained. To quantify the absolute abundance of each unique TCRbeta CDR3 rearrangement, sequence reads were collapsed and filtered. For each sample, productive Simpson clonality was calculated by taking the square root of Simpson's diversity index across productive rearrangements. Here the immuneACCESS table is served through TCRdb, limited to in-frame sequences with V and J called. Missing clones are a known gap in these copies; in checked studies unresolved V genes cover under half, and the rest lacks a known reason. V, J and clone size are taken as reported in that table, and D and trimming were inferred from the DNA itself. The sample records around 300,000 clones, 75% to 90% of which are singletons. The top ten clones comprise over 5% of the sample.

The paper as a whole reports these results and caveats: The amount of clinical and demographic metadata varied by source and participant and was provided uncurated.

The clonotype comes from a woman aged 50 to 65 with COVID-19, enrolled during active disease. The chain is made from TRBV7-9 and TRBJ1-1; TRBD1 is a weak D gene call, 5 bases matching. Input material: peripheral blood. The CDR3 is CASSLVLGRAEAFF. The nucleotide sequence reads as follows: TGTGCCAGCAGCTTAGTCCTGGGGCGAGCTGAAGCTTTCTTT.